This T cell receptor (beta chain) was found in a study of T cell responses to AZD1222 COVID-19 vaccine. Libraries were prepared by immunoSEQ multiplex PCR; TCRdb keeps only in-frame clonotypes and omits some of them. The data hold 160,000 or so clones, with approximately 94% observed a single time. Germline V gives CDR1 MNHNS, CDR2 SASEGT. Between the trimmed V and J ends, which lost 2 bases and 3 bases, there was a span of 14 bases. The CDR3 totals 15 residues. The rearrangement joins TRBV6-1 to TRBJ2-7, with D possibly matching TRBD1 (7 bases). This material consisted of peripheral blood, taken 28 days after the second AZD1222 dose. The source of this sequence is an adult who received the AZD1222 COVID-19 vaccine. The CDR3 reads CASSESQGGSYEQYF. As DNA, the CDR3 is TGTGCCAGCAGTGAATCGCAGGGGGGAAGCTACGAGCAGTACTTC.